Each of the 5 T cell receptor beta chains below was sequenced from the same sample in a study of cytomegalovirus exposure and HLA in healthy donors. A multiplex PCR was run with 60 Vbeta primers and 13 Jbeta primers. Method: immunoSEQ multiplex PCR; TCRdb's copy keeps in-frame clones and lacks some. The sample consists of approximately 250,000 clones, just under 80% of them appearing once. What was sequenced was PBMCs. The receptors originated from a boy aged 10-17 years in good health and CMV-seronegative.

A note on this clone: Because the CDR3 is missing its conserved closing phenylalanine or tryptophan, this is likely a read error. The rearrangement joins TRBV5-6 to TRBJ2-7; TRBD1 aligns across 7 bases. J was trimmed by 2 bases and V by 4 bases; bases with no gene match: 6. The CDR3 consists of 14 residues. Germline V gene sequence: CDR1 SGHDT, CDR2 YYEEEE. The CDR3 is CASSVGDRPYEQYL. The CDR3 DNA follows: TGTGCCAGCAGCGTGGGGGACAGACCCTACGAGCAGTACCTC.

V is TRBV29-1 and J is TRBJ2-5; 8 bases line up with TRBD1. Germline lookup yields CDR1 SQVTM and CDR2 ANQGSEA. This CDR3 is 13 amino acids long. V lost 4 bases, J lost 2 bases, and 3 bases stayed unmatched. The CDR3 sequence is CSVVRQGQETQYF. The CDR3 DNA is TGCAGCGTTGTCCGACAGGGGCAAGAGACCCAGTACTTC.

The J gene is TRBJ1-4, the V gene TRBV29-1, with D uncertain. V lost 6 bases, J lost 2 bases, and 7 bases lay in between. This CDR3 has 12 residues. Germline V gives CDR1 SQVTM, CDR2 ANQGSEA. The chain's CDR3 is CSVGGTNEKLFF. CDR3 bases: TGCAGCGTAGGCGGCACTAATGAAAAACTGTTTTTT.

CDR3 coding DNA: TGTGCCAGCGGGCGCCTTGAGGGGCTGTTTTTT. Protein: CASGRLEGLFF. The chain joins TRBV6-5 to TRBJ2-2; perhaps TRBD2 as D (5 bases). Trimming stripped 8 bases from V and 13 bases from J, with 14 bases between. This CDR3 is 11 amino acids long. Germline-derived CDR1 and CDR2 are MNHEY and SVGAGI.

This chain links TRBV5-1 with TRBJ1-1; the D gene is possibly TRBD1 (6 bases). The CDR3 covers 14 residues. Per the germline V gene, CDR1 is SGHRS and CDR2 is YFSETQ. V lost 5 bases and J lost 1, with 12 bases in between. The CDR3 reads CASSLPRGNTEAFF. For the CDR3, the DNA is TGCGCCAGCAGTCTTCCCAGGGGGAACACTGAAGCTTTCTTT. Full variable domain (remainder filled in from reference TRBV5-1 and TRBJ1-1): KAGVTQTPRYLIKTRGQQVTLSCSPISGHRSVSWYQQTPGQGLQFLFEYFSETQRNKGNFPGRFSGRQFSNSRSEMNVSTLELGDSALYLCASSLPRGNTEAFFGQGTRLTVV.